This T cell receptor (beta chain) was retrieved from a study of Ad26.COV2.S vaccination and SARS-CoV-2 variants. On the study more broadly: Trial arm assignment for the donor was COV1001 Ad26.COV2.S.

Repertoires were generated with immunoSEQ multiplex PCR, while TCRdb's copy carries only in-frame clones and drops some. This sample carries some 340,000 clones, more than 70% of them seen once, and the ten largest clones take 1.5% to 2.5%. Concerning this clone itself: Its antigen is currently unknown.

Trimming pared 6 bases from V and 2 bases from J, leaving 6 bases between. Germline V gene sequence: CDR1 MNHEY, CDR2 SVGAGI. The CDR3 has 12 residues. As to treatment: some 19 received Ad26.COV2.S at low or high dose, single or two shots; several received placebo; per-sample allocation not given. Day 63 following the first vaccine or placebo injection was when the samples were taken. General study results and limits: Reportedly, spike-specific CD8+ and CD4+ T cell responses achieved substantial breadth once vaccination had taken place. It is possible that the TCR breadth and depth analyses underestimated the total T cell responses.

Sequencing was performed on peripheral blood, taken in a trial of Ad26.COV2.S vaccine versus placebo. The chain links TRBV6-5 to TRBJ2-3, with no clear D. This TCR derives from a person aged 18 to 65 who received the Ad26.COV2.S COVID-19 vaccine or a placebo. This CDR3 reads CASSQTTDTQYF. In DNA, the CDR3 is TGTGCCAGCAGCCAAACCACAGATACGCAGTATTTT.